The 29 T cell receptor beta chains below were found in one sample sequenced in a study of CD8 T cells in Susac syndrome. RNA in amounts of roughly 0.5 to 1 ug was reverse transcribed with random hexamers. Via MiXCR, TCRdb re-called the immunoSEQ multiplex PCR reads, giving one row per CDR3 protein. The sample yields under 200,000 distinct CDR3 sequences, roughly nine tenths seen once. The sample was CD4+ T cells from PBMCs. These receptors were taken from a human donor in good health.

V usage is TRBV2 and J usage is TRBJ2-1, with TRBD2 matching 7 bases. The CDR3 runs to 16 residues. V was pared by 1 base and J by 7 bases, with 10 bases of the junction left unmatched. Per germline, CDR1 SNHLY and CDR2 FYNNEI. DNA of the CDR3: TGTGCCAGCAGTGAAGATTTCGAGGGAGGGTTGAATGAGCAGTTCTTC. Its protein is CASSEDFEGGLNEQFF.

CDR3 coding DNA: TGCGCCAGCAGTTTCGAACAGGGCGGCTATGGCTACACCTTC. Translated, it gives CASSFEQGGYGYTF. The chain links TRBV5-1 to TRBJ1-2; D perhaps matches TRBD1 (6 bases). Germline V lookup: CDR1 SGHRS, CDR2 YFSETQ. Trimming shortened V by 5 bases and J by 4 bases, and 15 bases separated the two germline ends. The CDR3 runs 14 residues.

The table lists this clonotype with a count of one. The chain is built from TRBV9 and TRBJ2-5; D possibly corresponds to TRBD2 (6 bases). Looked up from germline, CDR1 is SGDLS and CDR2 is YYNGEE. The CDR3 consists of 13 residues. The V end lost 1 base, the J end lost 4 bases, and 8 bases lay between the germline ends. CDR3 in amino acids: CASSVRGGETQYF. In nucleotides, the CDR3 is TGTGCCAGCAGCGTACGGGGAGGAGAGACCCAGTACTTC.

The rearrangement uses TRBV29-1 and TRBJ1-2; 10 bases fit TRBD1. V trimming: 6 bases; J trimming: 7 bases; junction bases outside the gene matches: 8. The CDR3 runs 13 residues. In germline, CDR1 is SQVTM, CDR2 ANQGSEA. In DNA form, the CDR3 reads TGCAGCGTGGGGGGACAGGGGTATTTTGGCTACACCTTC. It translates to CSVGGQGYFGYTF.

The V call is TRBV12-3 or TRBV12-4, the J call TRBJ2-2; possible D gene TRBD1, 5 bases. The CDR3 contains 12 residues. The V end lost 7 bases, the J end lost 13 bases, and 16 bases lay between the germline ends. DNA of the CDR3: TGTGCCAGCACCAATCAGGGTCGCCCGCTGTTTTTT. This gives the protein CASTNQGRPLFF.

CDR3 coding DNA: TGTGCCAGCAGCTTAACTAGGGACGTCGACAATGAGCAGTTCTTC. Protein: CASSLTRDVDNEQFF. J is TRBJ2-1 and V is TRBV7-3; either TRBD1 or TRBD2 may fit D (5 bases each). The CDR3 extends over 15 amino acids. Trimming stripped 0 bases from V and 5 bases from J, with 11 bases between. Germline lookup yields CDR1 SGHTA and CDR2 FQGTGA.

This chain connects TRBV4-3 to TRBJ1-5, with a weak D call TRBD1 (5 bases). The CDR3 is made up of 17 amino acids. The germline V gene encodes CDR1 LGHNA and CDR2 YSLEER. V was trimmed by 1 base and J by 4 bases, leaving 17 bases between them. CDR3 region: CASSQVIDSRGNQPQHF. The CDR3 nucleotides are TGCGCCAGCAGCCAAGTAATTGACAGCCGGGGGAATCAGCCCCAGCATTTT.

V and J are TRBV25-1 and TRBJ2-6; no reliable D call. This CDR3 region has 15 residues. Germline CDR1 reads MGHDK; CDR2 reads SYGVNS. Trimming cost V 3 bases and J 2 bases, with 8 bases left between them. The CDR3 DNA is TGTGCCAGCAGTGATGTTGGGGCTGGGGCCAACGTCCTGACTTTC. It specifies CASSDVGAGANVLTF.

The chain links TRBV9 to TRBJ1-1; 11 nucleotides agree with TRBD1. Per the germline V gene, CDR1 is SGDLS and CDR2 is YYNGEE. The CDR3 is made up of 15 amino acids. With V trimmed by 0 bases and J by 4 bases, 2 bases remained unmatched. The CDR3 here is CASSVVGTGGTEAFF. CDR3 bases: TGTGCCAGCAGCGTAGTGGGGACAGGGGGCACTGAAGCTTTCTTT.

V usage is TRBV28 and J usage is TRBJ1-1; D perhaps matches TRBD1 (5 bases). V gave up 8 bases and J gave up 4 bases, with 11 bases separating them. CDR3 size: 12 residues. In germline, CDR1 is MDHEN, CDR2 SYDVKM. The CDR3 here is CASEQGSTEAFF. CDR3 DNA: TGTGCCAGCGAGCAGGGTTCCACTGAAGCTTTCTTT.

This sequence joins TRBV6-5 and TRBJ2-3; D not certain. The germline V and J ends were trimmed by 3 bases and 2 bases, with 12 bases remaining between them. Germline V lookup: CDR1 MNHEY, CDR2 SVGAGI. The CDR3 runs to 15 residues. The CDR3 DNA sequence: TGTGCCAGCAGTTATTTCGGAACGCACACAGATACGCAGTATTTT. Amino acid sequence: CASSYFGTHTDTQYF.

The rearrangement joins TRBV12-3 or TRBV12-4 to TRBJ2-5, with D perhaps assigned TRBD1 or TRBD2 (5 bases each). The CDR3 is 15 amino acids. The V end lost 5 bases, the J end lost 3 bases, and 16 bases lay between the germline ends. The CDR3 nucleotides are TGTGCCAGCAGTGCTATCGGGACCCCCGAAGAGACCCAGTACTTC. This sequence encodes CASSAIGTPEETQYF.

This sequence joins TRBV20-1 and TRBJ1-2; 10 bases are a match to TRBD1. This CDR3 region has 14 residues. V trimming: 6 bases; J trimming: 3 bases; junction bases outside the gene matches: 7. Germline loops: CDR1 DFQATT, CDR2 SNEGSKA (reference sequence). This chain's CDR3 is CSARRDRGHYGYTF. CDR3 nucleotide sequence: TGCAGTGCCAGGAGGGACAGGGGCCACTATGGCTACACCTTC.

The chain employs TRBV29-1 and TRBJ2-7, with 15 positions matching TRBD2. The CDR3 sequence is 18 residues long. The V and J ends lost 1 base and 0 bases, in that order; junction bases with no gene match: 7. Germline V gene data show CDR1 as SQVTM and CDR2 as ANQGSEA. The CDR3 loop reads CSVEGLGTSGRSSYEQYF. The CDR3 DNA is TGCAGCGTTGAAGGTTTAGGGACTAGCGGGAGGTCCTCCTACGAGCAGTACTTC.

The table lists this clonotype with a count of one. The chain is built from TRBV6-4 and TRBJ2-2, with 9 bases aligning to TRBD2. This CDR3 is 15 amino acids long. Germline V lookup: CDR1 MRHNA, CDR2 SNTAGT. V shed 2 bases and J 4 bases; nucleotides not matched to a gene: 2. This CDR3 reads CASSDGSGSTGELFF. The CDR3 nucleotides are TGTGCCAGCAGTGACGGTAGCGGGAGCACCGGGGAGCTGTTTTTT.

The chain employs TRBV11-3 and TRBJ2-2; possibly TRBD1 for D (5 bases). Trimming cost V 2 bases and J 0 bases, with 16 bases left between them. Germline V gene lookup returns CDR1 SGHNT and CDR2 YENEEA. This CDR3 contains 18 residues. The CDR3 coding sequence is TGTGCCAGCAGCTTATCGCCGTGGGGCTCTGCGAACACCGGGGAGCTGTTTTTT. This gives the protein CASSLSPWGSANTGELFF.

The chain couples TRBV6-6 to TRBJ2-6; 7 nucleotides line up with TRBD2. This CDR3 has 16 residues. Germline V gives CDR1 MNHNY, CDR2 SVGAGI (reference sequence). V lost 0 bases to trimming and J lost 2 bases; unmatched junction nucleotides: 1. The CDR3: CASSYSGRAGANVLTF. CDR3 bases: TGTGCCAGCAGTTACTCGGGGAGGGCTGGGGCCAACGTCCTGACTTTC.

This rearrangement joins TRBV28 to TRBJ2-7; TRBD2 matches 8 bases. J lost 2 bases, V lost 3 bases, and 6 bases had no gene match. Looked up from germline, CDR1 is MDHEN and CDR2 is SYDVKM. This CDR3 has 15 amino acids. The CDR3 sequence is CASSFSGGGTYEQYF. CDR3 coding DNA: TGTGCCAGCAGTTTCTCGGGGGGGGGTACCTACGAGCAGTACTTC.

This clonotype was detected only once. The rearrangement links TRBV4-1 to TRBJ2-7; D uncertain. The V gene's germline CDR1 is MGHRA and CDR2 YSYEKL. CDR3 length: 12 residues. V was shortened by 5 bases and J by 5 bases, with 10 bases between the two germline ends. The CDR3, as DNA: TGCGCCAGCAGCGTTTCTGGCCACGAGCAGTACTTC. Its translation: CASSVSGHEQYF.

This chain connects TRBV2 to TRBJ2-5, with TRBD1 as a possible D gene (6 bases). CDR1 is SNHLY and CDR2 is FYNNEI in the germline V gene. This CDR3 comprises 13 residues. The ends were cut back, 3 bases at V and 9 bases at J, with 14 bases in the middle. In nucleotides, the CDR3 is TGTGCCAGCAGTGAGGGTCCAGAGGGGGCCCAGTACTTC. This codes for CASSEGPEGAQYF.

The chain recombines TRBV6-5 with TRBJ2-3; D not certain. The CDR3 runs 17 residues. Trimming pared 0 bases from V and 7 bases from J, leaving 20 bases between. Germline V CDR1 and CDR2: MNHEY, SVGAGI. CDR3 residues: CASSYSSFSEPYHTQYF. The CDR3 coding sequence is TGTGCCAGCAGTTACTCGAGTTTCTCGGAGCCGTATCATACGCAGTATTTT.

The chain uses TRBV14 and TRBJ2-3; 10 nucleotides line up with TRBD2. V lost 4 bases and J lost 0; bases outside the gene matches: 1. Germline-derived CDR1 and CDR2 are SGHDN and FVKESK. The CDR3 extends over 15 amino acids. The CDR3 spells CASSPTSGSTDTQYF. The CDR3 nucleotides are TGTGCCAGCAGCCCGACTAGCGGGAGCACAGATACGCAGTATTTT.

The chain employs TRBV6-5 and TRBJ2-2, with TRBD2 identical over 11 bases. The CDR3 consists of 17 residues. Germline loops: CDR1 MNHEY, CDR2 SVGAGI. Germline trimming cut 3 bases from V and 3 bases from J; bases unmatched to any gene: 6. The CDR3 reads CASSYSLAGGYTGELFF. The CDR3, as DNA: TGTGCCAGCAGTTATAGTCTAGCGGGGGGATACACCGGGGAGCTGTTTTTT.

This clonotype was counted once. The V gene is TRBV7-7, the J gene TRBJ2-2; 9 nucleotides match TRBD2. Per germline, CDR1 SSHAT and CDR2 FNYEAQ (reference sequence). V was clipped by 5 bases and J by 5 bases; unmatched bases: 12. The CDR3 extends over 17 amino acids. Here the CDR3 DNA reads TGTGCCAGCAGCGCCCGCAGCGGGGGGCCCCAGACCGGGGAGCTGTTTTTT. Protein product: CASSARSGGPQTGELFF.

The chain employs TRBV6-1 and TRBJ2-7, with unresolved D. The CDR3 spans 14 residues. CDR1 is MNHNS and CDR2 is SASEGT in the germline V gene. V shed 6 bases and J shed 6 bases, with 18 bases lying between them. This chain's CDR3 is CASSAGISSFEQYF. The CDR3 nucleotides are TGTGCCAGCAGCGCTGGAATTTCGTCTTTCGAGCAGTACTTC.

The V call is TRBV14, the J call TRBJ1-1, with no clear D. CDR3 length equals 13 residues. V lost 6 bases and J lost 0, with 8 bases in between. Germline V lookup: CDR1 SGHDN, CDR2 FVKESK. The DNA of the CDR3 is TGTGCCAGCAGGTGGGGAATGAACACTGAAGCTTTCTTT. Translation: CASRWGMNTEAFF.

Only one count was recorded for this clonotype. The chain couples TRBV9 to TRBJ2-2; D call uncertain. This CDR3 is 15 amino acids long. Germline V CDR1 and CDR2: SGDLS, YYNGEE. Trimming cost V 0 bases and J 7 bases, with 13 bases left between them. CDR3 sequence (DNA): TGTGCCAGCAGCGTAGTGGCCGGAAGTGTCGGGGAGCTGTTTTTT. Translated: CASSVVAGSVGELFF.

The CDR3 DNA is TGTGCCAGCAGCCAACATGACTCGGGAACTGAAGCTTTCTTT. This gives the protein CASSQHDSGTEAFF. The V gene is TRBV3-1, the J gene TRBJ1-1, with D uncertain. Per the germline V gene, CDR1 is LGHDT and CDR2 is YNNKEL (reference sequence). Trimming stripped 2 bases from V and 5 bases from J, with 12 bases between. The CDR3 contains 14 residues.

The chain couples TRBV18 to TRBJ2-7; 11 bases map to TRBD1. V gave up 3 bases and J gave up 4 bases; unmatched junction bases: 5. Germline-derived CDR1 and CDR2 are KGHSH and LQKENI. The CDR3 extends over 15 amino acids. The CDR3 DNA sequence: TGTGCCAGCTCACCGCGGACAGGGGGCGGATACGAGCAGTACTTC. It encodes CASSPRTGGGYEQYF.